These T cell receptor beta chains were read from a single sample in a study of blood T cell repertoires in COVID-19. Repertoires were generated with immunoSEQ multiplex PCR, while TCRdb's copy carries only in-frame clones and drops some. Among a few hundred thousand clones listed, about 87% were seen once. What was sequenced was peripheral blood. The receptors were gathered from a woman aged 25 to 39 with COVID-19, enrolled during active disease. Both conserved end residues are trimmed from each CDR3.

cdr3_aa: ASSGDRASYNEQF
v_call: TRBV18
j_call: TRBJ2-1

cdr3_aa: AVRDRGLLSTDTQY
v_call: TRBV11-3
j_call: TRBJ2-3

cdr3_aa: ASRPGELAGDNEQF
v_call: TRBV4-1
j_call: TRBJ2-1

cdr3_aa: ASSASTGLNTEAF
v_call: TRBV9
j_call: TRBJ1-1

cdr3_aa: ASSRGGTDNEQF
v_call: TRBV19
j_call: TRBJ2-1

cdr3_aa: AISEPKNSMNTEAF
v_call: TRBV10-3
j_call: TRBJ1-1

cdr3_aa: ASSEGGMTSYEQY
v_call: TRBV6-1
j_call: TRBJ2-7

cdr3_aa: ASSESPADTQY
v_call: TRBV10-1
j_call: TRBJ2-3

cdr3_aa: ASSADSSPPDTQY
v_call: TRBV5-1
j_call: TRBJ2-3

cdr3_aa: ASSRISGYAEAF
v_call: TRBV11-2
j_call: TRBJ1-1

cdr3_aa: ATSDHTDLADTQY
v_call: TRBV24-1
j_call: TRBJ2-3

cdr3_aa: ASSYLGAGWSYEQY
v_call: TRBV6-2/TRBV6-3
j_call: TRBJ2-7

cdr3_aa: ASRAGGNTGELF
v_call: TRBV3-1/TRBV3-2
j_call: TRBJ2-2

cdr3_aa: ASTGTYNNQPQH
v_call: TRBV19
j_call: TRBJ1-5

cdr3_aa: ASSPRAGSGNTIY
v_call: TRBV27
j_call: TRBJ1-3

cdr3_aa: ASSKALAGGVDTQY
v_call: TRBV19
j_call: TRBJ2-3

cdr3_aa: ASSSDWPEQF
v_call: TRBV7-2
j_call: TRBJ2-1

cdr3_aa: ASSPGQRSNTGELF
v_call: TRBV10-1
j_call: TRBJ2-2

cdr3_aa: ASSPPPRLTGGDYGYT
v_call: TRBV18
j_call: TRBJ1-2

cdr3_aa: ASSLAVAGADYGYT
v_call: TRBV7-8
j_call: TRBJ1-2

cdr3_aa: ASSLSPQARAYEQY
v_call: TRBV5-1
j_call: TRBJ2-7

cdr3_aa: ASSQESTSVPGTDTQY
v_call: TRBV4-3
j_call: TRBJ2-3

cdr3_aa: ASSISGRAAF
v_call: TRBV19
j_call: TRBJ1-1

cdr3_aa: ASRRSMNTEAF
v_call: TRBV4-1
j_call: TRBJ1-1

cdr3_aa: ASGTGMYEQY
v_call: TRBV28
j_call: TRBJ2-7

cdr3_aa: ASSLFQGAFGYT
v_call: TRBV5-8
j_call: TRBJ1-2

cdr3_aa: ASSPQEAANEKLF
v_call: TRBV27
j_call: TRBJ1-4

cdr3_aa: ASKRTDGTDTQY
v_call: TRBV5-1
j_call: TRBJ2-3

cdr3_aa: ASSGQDRATEAF
v_call: TRBV4-3
j_call: TRBJ1-1

cdr3_aa: ASSLSDMSYGYT
v_call: TRBV7-9
j_call: TRBJ1-2

cdr3_aa: ASSSKDRGNVEQF
v_call: TRBV7-8
j_call: TRBJ2-1

cdr3_aa: ASTLNTGNYGYT
v_call: TRBV5-1
j_call: TRBJ1-2

cdr3_aa: SVVGTGKVDTEAF
v_call: TRBV29-1
j_call: TRBJ1-1

cdr3_aa: ASSQEGPGGDPNEQF
v_call: TRBV4-3
j_call: TRBJ2-1

cdr3_aa: ASSTGTISFDEQF
v_call: TRBV2
j_call: TRBJ2-1

cdr3_aa: ASSLNLAGPDPQY
v_call: TRBV7-2
j_call: TRBJ2-3

cdr3_aa: ASSLAPGLAGGRNEQF
v_call: TRBV5-1
j_call: TRBJ2-1

cdr3_aa: AISVRDTEAF
v_call: TRBV10-3
j_call: TRBJ1-1

cdr3_aa: AWSGLAMGDTQY
v_call: TRBV30
j_call: TRBJ2-3

cdr3_aa: ASSLSGSTDTQY
v_call: TRBV11-2
j_call: TRBJ2-3

cdr3_aa: ASSHLDRLNTEAF
v_call: TRBV4-3
j_call: TRBJ1-1

cdr3_aa: ASRRLAGDNEQF
v_call: TRBV28
j_call: TRBJ2-1

cdr3_aa: ASSFQRRLAGGTGELF
v_call: TRBV28
j_call: TRBJ2-2

cdr3_aa: ATSDARTEPNTGELF
v_call: TRBV24-1
j_call: TRBJ2-2

cdr3_aa: ASSDYRGGNGYT
v_call: TRBV2
j_call: TRBJ1-2

cdr3_aa: ASSQVGAAGPKSSYNEQF
v_call: TRBV4-1
j_call: TRBJ2-1

cdr3_aa: ASSLRTQGLNTEAF
v_call: TRBV4-1
j_call: TRBJ1-1

cdr3_aa: ASSVSSNEQF
v_call: TRBV7-9
j_call: TRBJ2-1

cdr3_aa: ASSELESSGQETQY
v_call: TRBV25-1
j_call: TRBJ2-5

cdr3_aa: ASSLGTGNQETQY
v_call: TRBV7-2
j_call: TRBJ2-5

cdr3_aa: ASSPGTGRNTEAF
v_call: TRBV5-1
j_call: TRBJ1-1

cdr3_aa: SVEGLLVAGPTDTQY
v_call: TRBV29-1
j_call: TRBJ2-3